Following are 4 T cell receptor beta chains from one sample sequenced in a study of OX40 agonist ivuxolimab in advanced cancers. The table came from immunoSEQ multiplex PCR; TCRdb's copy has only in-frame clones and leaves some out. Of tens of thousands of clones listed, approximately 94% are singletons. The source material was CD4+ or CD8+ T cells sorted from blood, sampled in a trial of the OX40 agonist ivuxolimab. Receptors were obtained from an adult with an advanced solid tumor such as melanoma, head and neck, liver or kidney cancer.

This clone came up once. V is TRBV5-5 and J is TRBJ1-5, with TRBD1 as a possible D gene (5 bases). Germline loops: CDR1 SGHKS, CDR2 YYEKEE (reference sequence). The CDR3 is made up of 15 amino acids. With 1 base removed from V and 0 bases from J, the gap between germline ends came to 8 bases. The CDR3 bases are TGTGCCAGCAGCTTGTGGGGGTCTAGCAATCAGCCCCAGCATTTT. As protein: CASSLWGSSNQPQHF.

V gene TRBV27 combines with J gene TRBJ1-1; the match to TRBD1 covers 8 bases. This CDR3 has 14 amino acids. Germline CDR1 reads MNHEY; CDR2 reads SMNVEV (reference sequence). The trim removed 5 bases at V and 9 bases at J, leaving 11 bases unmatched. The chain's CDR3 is CASSPFLGQGQAFF. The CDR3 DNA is TGTGCCAGCAGTCCATTCTTAGGACAGGGCCAAGCTTTCTTT.

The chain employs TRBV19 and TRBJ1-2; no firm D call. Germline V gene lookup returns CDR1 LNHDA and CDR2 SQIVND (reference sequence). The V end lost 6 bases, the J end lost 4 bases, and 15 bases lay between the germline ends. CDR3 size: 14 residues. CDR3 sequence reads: CASSSKLVRYGYTF. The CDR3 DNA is TGTGCCAGTAGCTCTAAGTTGGTTCGCTATGGCTACACCTTC.

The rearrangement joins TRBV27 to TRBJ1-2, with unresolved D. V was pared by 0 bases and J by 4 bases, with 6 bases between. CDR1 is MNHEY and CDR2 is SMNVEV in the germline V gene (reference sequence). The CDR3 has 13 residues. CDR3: CASSLSGSYGYTF. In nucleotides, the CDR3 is TGTGCCAGCAGTTTATCAGGGTCCTATGGCTACACCTTC.